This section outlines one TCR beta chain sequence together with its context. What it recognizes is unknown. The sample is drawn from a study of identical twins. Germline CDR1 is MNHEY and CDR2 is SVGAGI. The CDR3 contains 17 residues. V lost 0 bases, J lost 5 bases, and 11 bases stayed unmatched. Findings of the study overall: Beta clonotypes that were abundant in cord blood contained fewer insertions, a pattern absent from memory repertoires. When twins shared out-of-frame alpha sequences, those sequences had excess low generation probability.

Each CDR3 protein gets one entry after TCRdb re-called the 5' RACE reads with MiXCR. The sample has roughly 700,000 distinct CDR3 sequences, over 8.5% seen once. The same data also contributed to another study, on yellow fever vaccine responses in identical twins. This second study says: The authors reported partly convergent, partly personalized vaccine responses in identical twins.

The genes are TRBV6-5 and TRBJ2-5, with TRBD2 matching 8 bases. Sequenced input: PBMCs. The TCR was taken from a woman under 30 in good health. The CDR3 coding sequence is TGTGCCAGCAGTTACTCGAGTATAGAGCGGGGGCGTGAGACCCAGTACTTC. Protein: CASSYSSIERGRETQYF.